This entry lists 14 T cell receptor beta chains sequenced from one sample in a study of blood T cell repertoires in COVID-19. Here immunoSEQ multiplex PCR was the method, and the copy in TCRdb shows in-frame clones only, minus some. This table has 200,000 to 250,000 clones, 70% to 85% appearing once. Source material: PBMCs or T cells enriched from blood (not recorded which). The receptors originated from a woman aged 60 to 75 who had recovered from COVID-19.

The rearrangement uses TRBV5-1 and TRBJ2-2; tentatively, D is TRBD2 (5 bases). V gave up 0 bases and J gave up 5 bases, with 8 bases separating them. Germline V gene sequence: CDR1 SGHRS, CDR2 YFSETQ. CDR3 length: 14 amino acids. CDR3 DNA sequence: TGCGCCAGCAGCTTGGCCAGAGGGACCGGGGAGCTGTTTTTT. It is translated as CASSLARGTGELFF.

The chain couples TRBV7-6 to TRBJ2-2; unclear D gene. In germline, CDR1 is SGHVS, CDR2 FNYEAQ. The V end lost 0 bases, the J end lost 1 base, and 6 bases lay between the germline ends. This CDR3 has 15 amino acids. In DNA form, the CDR3 reads TGTGCCAGCAGCTTAGCCACAATGAACACCGGGGAGCTGTTTTTT. Residues: CASSLATMNTGELFF.

This sequence joins TRBV28 and TRBJ2-3; TRBD1 aligns across 11 bases. This CDR3 spans 14 amino acids. Germline CDR1 is MDHEN and CDR2 is SYDVKM. After removal of 9 bases from V and 4 bases from J, the junction contained 6 bases not matched to a gene. Here the CDR3 reads CASKGQGASDTQYF. The CDR3 coding sequence is TGTGCCAGTAAAGGACAGGGGGCGTCAGATACGCAGTATTTT.

This chain joins TRBV6-1 and TRBJ1-5; D gene unclear. V was trimmed by 6 bases and J by 7 bases, leaving 10 bases between them. There are 12 residues in the CDR3. The germline CDR1 and CDR2 sequences are MNHNS and SASEGT. The CDR3 sequence is CASRRDTQPQHF. CDR3 nucleotides: TGTGCCAGCAGGAGAGATACGCAGCCCCAGCATTTT.

The CDR3 reads CASSLAEYSNQPQHF. CDR3 DNA: TGTGCCAGCAGCTTGGCAGAATATAGCAATCAGCCCCAGCATTTT. The rearrangement joins TRBV5-6 to TRBJ1-5; D gene uncertain. The V end was cut by 0 bases, the J end by 0 bases, with 7 bases between. Germline lookup yields CDR1 SGHDT and CDR2 YYEEEE. The length of the CDR3 is 15 residues.

A few counts support this clone. This chain links TRBV7-9 with TRBJ1-5; D is ambiguous. Germline CDR1 reads SEHNR; CDR2 reads FQNEAQ (reference sequence). CDR3 length: 12 amino acids. V lost 0 bases, J lost 5 bases, and 2 bases lay in between. The CDR3 DNA reads TGTGCCAGCAGCTTAGCCGATCAGCCCCAGCATTTT. Protein sequence: CASSLADQPQHF.

The V and J genes are TRBV2 and TRBJ1-5; the D is unclear. There are 12 residues in the CDR3. Between the trimmed V and J ends, which lost 2 bases and 7 bases, there was a span of 6 bases. Germline values: CDR1 SNHLY, CDR2 FYNNEI. The chain's CDR3 is CASSEFVQPQHF. CDR3 nucleotide sequence: TGTGCCAGCAGTGAATTCGTGCAGCCCCAGCATTTT.

V gene TRBV19 combines with J gene TRBJ1-4; 10 nucleotides agree with TRBD1. CDR3 length: 15 residues. V lost 4 bases, J lost 7 bases, and 6 bases stayed unmatched. Germline V gene sequence: CDR1 LNHDA, CDR2 SQIVND (reference sequence). The CDR3: CASSTRQGAAEKLFF. The CDR3 coding sequence is TGTGCCAGTAGTACCCGACAGGGGGCGGCTGAAAAACTGTTTTTT.

The chain uses TRBV6-2 or TRBV6-3 and TRBJ2-1; 8 nucleotides match TRBD2. Germline V gene lookup returns CDR1 MNHEY and CDR2 SVGEGT. With 5 bases clipped from V and 0 bases from J, the junction kept 3 bases outside the gene matches. This CDR3 comprises 15 residues. CDR3: CASSALAGSYNEQFF. The CDR3 DNA reads TGTGCCAGCAGTGCTCTAGCGGGCTCCTACAATGAGCAGTTCTTC.

CDR3 in DNA: TGTGCCAGCTCACCGGCCGGAGAGTCATATGGAAACACCATATATTTT. Translating gives CASSPAGESYGNTIYF. The chain employs TRBV18 and TRBJ1-3; no clear D gene. The V end was cut by 3 bases, the J end by 3 bases, with 15 bases between. The germline CDR1 and CDR2 sequences are KGHSH and LQKENI. The CDR3 consists of 16 residues.

The gene calls are TRBV15 and TRBJ2-7; TRBD2 matches at 11 bases. The CDR3 length is 16 residues. V lost 1 base and J lost 0; bases outside the gene matches: 2. The germline gives CDR1 LNHNV, CDR2 YYDKDF (reference sequence). This CDR3 reads CATSRVGLAGSYEQYF. The CDR3, as DNA: TGTGCCACCAGCAGAGTTGGACTAGCGGGCTCCTACGAGCAGTACTTC.

CDR3 DNA: TGTGCCAGCAGTGCTCGGACACATAATTCACCCCTCCACTTT. Encoded protein: CASSARTHNSPLHF. V gene TRBV2 combines with J gene TRBJ1-6, with D possibly matching TRBD1 (5 bases). Germline values: CDR1 SNHLY, CDR2 FYNNEI. Trimming left V 4 bases short and J 5 bases short, with 9 bases between. CDR3 size: 14 residues.

The chain is built from TRBV13 and TRBJ2-7; D might be TRBD2 (7 bases). This CDR3 spans 16 amino acids. Germline CDR1 PRHDT, CDR2 FYEKMQ (reference sequence). V was clipped by 5 bases and J by 1 base, with 18 bases between them. In DNA, the CDR3 is TGTGCCAGCAGCCCGGGAGGCGGGGGCTTTTCCTACGAGCAGTACTTC. Translated: CASSPGGGGFSYEQYF.

This sequence joins TRBV28 and TRBJ1-1, with TRBD1 matching 9 bases. From germline, CDR1 is MDHEN and CDR2 SYDVKM. Trimming removed 10 bases from V and 3 bases from J; junction bases left unmatched: 6. This CDR3 contains 13 residues. As DNA, the CDR3 is TGTGCCACCGGGACAGGGTGGGACACTGAAGCTTTCTTT. Translated: CATGTGWDTEAFF.